This TCR beta chain was identified during a study of PD-1 blockade in classical Hodgkin lymphoma. Study-wide results and limits: Some patients began nivolumab under 1 year after ASCT. These patients were excluded from later analyses. Healthy donors reportedly exceeded newly diagnosed patients in baseline TCR diversity. CD4+ but not CD8+ TCR diversity rose significantly by C4D1.

Trimming left V 7 bases short and J 0 bases short, with 9 bases between. The CDR3 is made up of 12 amino acids. Germline CDR1 GTSNPN, CDR2 SVGIG (reference sequence). As concerns this clone: The antigen remains unidentified.

Every one of the patients relapsed after autologous stem cell transplantation (brentuximab vedotin exposure was variable). The repertoire was sequenced with immunoSEQ multiplex PCR; TCRdb's copy has only in-frame clones and lacks some. This sample yields 50,000 to 75,000 clones, of which 75% to 90% are seen a single time; about 15% belongs to the top ten. This clonotype was sampled from a human donor with classical Hodgkin lymphoma. Sequencing was performed on peripheral blood mononuclear cells (PBMCs), taken at baseline. The chain links TRBV30 to TRBJ1-2; D unresolved. CDR3 sequence: CAYSVTNYGYTF. The CDR3, as DNA: TGTGCCTATTCAGTCACTAACTATGGCTACACCTTC. The variable domain in full, with the rest retrieved from reference TRBV30 and TRBJ1-2, is SQTIHQWPATLVQPVGSPLSLECTVEGTSNPNLYWYRQAAGRGLQLLFYSVGIGQISSEVPQNLSASRPQDRQFILSSKKLLLSDSGFYLCAYSVTNYGYTFGSGTRLTVV.